The 22 T cell receptor beta chains reported below all come from one sample, sequenced in a study of response to subunit inactivated influenza vaccine. Via MiXCR, TCRdb re-called the RT-PCR reads, giving one row per CDR3 protein. The repertoire consists of around 530,000 distinct CDR3 sequences, with 12% occurring once and the leading ten covering 9.5% to 13%. The starting material was PBMCs from blood, obtained on the day of vaccination. Receptors originate from a man between 50 and 59 years old who received an inactivated influenza vaccine.

This clonotype was seen ten or more times. The rearrangement links TRBV20-1 to TRBJ2-3; 9 bases map to TRBD2. Trimming removed 1 base from V and 3 bases from J; junction bases left unmatched: 11. The CDR3 has 17 amino acids. Germline CDR1 DFQATT, CDR2 SNEGSKA (reference sequence). The CDR3 spells CSARGGLAGTGTDTQYF. The CDR3 coding sequence is TGCAGTGCTAGAGGGGGGCTAGCGGGAACGGGAACAGATACGCAGTATTTT.

This chain uses TRBV5-1 with TRBJ2-6; D unclear. Trimming took off 1 base at V and 0 bases at J, with 8 bases between the two ends. CDR1 SGHRS and CDR2 YFSETQ come from the germline V gene. The CDR3 contains 16 residues. CDR3 sequence (DNA): TGCGCCAGCAGCTTGATTCCGAGCTCTGGGGCCAACGTCCTGACTTTC. It translates to CASSLIPSSGANVLTF. The full variable domain, rest sourced from reference TRBV5-1 and TRBJ2-6, is KAGVTQTPRYLIKTRGQQVTLSCSPISGHRSVSWYQQTPGQGLQFLFEYFSETQRNKGNFPGRFSGRQFSNSRSEMNVSTLELGDSALYLCASSLIPSSGANVLTFGAGSRLTVL.

This clonotype was observed a handful of times. The chain is built from TRBV29-1 and TRBJ2-3; D might be TRBD1 (6 bases). The V gene's germline CDR1 is SQVTM and CDR2 ANQGSEA. The CDR3 runs 13 residues. V dropped 4 bases and J dropped 0 bases, with 8 bases sitting between them. The CDR3 protein is CSVATGSTDTQYF. In DNA form, the CDR3 reads TGCAGCGTTGCCACAGGGAGCACAGATACGCAGTATTTT.

The V call is TRBV6-5, the J call TRBJ2-1; perhaps TRBD2 as D (5 bases). Germline loops: CDR1 MNHEY, CDR2 SVGAGI. Deletions cut 2 bases from V and 0 bases from J, with 11 bases between. The CDR3 is 16 amino acids. CDR3 loop: CASSYGEGTSYNEQFF. Here the CDR3 DNA reads TGTGCCAGCAGTTACGGCGAGGGAACCTCCTACAATGAGCAGTTCTTC.

This clonotype came up a few times. J is TRBJ2-2 and V is TRBV6-1, with D unresolved. Per germline, CDR1 MNHNS and CDR2 SASEGT. The CDR3 sequence is 15 residues long. Trimming removed 6 bases from V and 0 bases from J, with 11 bases in between. In DNA form, the CDR3 reads TGTGCCAGCAGCGAACAGACGACGAACACCGGGGAGCTGTTTTTT. Translation gives CASSEQTTNTGELFF.

This clonotype has just a few counts. The genes are TRBV5-1 and TRBJ2-7; D is unresolved. The CDR3 has 13 residues. Germline values: CDR1 SGHRS, CDR2 YFSETQ. Deletions cut 2 bases from V and 2 bases from J, with 8 bases between. CDR3 residues: CASSLDMAYEQYF. CDR3 bases: TGCGCCAGCAGCTTAGACATGGCCTACGAGCAGTACTTC.

This chain uses TRBV7-9 with TRBJ2-5, with a weak D call TRBD1 (6 bases). Germline CDR1 and CDR2: SEHNR and FQNEAQ (reference sequence). Trimming stripped 6 bases from V and 5 bases from J, with 10 bases between. This CDR3 is built from 12 residues. In DNA form, the CDR3 reads TGTGCCAGCAGATCAGGGGAGGAGACCCAGTACTTC. It yields the protein CASRSGEETQYF.

This clonotype was seen more than once but under ten times. The genes are TRBV7-2 and TRBJ1-2, with D perhaps TRBD1 (6 bases). The CDR3 has 14 amino acids. Trimming shortened V by 7 bases and J by 2 bases, and 14 bases separated the two germline ends. Germline CDR1 is SGHTA and CDR2 is FQGNSA. The CDR3 region has the DNA TGTGCCAGCACCCGTGGTAGGGGGAACTATGGCTACACCTTC. This gives the protein CASTRGRGNYGYTF.

This clonotype occurred a few times. The chain carries TRBV10-3 and TRBJ2-5; 9 positions match TRBD2. This CDR3 has 16 residues. Trimming cost V 1 base and J 1 base; bases outside gene matches: 4. Germline V gene lookup returns CDR1 ENHRY and CDR2 SYGVKD. The DNA of the CDR3 is TGTGCCATCAGTGAGTGGAGCGGGGGGACCCAAGAGACCCAGTACTTC. Translating gives CAISEWSGGTQETQYF.

This clonotype was detected a few times. J is TRBJ1-1 and V is TRBV6-6; D is unresolved. The length of the CDR3 is 13 residues. V was pared by 2 bases and J by 7 bases, with 11 bases between. In germline, CDR1 is MNHNY, CDR2 SVGAGI (reference sequence). The DNA for the CDR3 is TGTGCCAGCAGTTACCTTGACGGGGTTGAAGCTTTCTTT. It specifies CASSYLDGVEAFF.

This clonotype came up a few times. V and J are TRBV27 and TRBJ2-5; a possible D gene is TRBD2 (6 bases). The CDR3 loop spans 16 amino acids. Germline V gene sequence: CDR1 MNHEY, CDR2 SMNVEV (reference sequence). V lost 2 bases, J lost 1 base, and 14 bases lay in between. CDR3 in amino acids: CASSLNFWDFQETQYF. The CDR3 nucleotides read TGTGCCAGCAGTTTAAATTTCTGGGACTTCCAAGAGACCCAGTACTTC.

This clonotype came up many times. The chain links TRBV5-1 to TRBJ2-1; the D gene is possibly TRBD1 (5 bases). Between the trimmed V and J ends, which lost 0 bases and 9 bases, there was a span of 19 bases. The CDR3 loop spans 16 amino acids. Germline V lookup: CDR1 SGHRS, CDR2 YFSETQ. CDR3 in DNA: TGCGCCAGCAGCTTGGCCTCGGCAGGGCAGGGTGGTGAGCAGTTCTTC. Protein product: CASSLASAGQGGEQFF.

This clonotype was picked up a small number of times. The chain recombines TRBV5-1 with TRBJ2-5; 8 nucleotides align to TRBD1. Trimming took 0 bases from V and 5 from J; bases not matched to a gene: 12. CDR1 and CDR2 (germline): SGHRS, YFSETQ. CDR3 length equals 17 residues. Written as DNA, the CDR3 is TGCGCCAGCAGCTTGGCCAGGGGGCTAAGGGATTTGGAGACCCAGTACTTC. Its protein product is CASSLARGLRDLETQYF.

This clonotype was counted only a few times. The chain has TRBV7-2 and TRBJ2-3; 9 bases match TRBD1. V was pared by 5 bases and J by 10 bases, with 7 bases of the junction left unmatched. CDR1 and CDR2 from the germline V gene are SGHTA and FQGNSA. This CDR3 has 13 residues. The CDR3 is CASSRYRGQAQYF. CDR3 bases: TGTGCCAGCAGCCGTTACAGGGGGCAGGCGCAGTATTTT.

This clonotype is a singleton in its sample. This chain links TRBV20-1 with TRBJ2-1; D possibly corresponds to TRBD1 (5 bases). CDR3 length equals 14 residues. Germline CDR1 and CDR2: DFQATT and SNEGSKA (reference sequence). Trimming took off 1 base at V and 7 bases at J, with 14 bases between the two ends. Written as DNA, the CDR3 is TGCAGTGCTAGAGGTAGGCCCAGGGTTAATGAGCAGTTCTTC. It yields the protein CSARGRPRVNEQFF.

This clonotype was picked up a small number of times. The rearrangement links TRBV18 to TRBJ2-5; 7 bases align to TRBD1. CDR1 is KGHSH, CDR2 LQKENI, per germline. The CDR3 has 14 amino acids. V gave up 6 bases and J gave up 4 bases; unmatched junction bases: 8. As DNA, the CDR3 is TGTGCCAGCTCCCAGACAGGGAAGGGAGAGACCCAGTACTTC. Protein sequence: CASSQTGKGETQYF. The full variable domain, rest sourced from reference TRBV18 and TRBJ2-5, is NAGVMQNPRHLVRRRGQEARLRCSPMKGHSHVYWYRQLPEEGLKFMVYLQKENIIDESGMPKERFSAEFPKEGPSILRIQQVVRGDSAAYFCASSQTGKGETQYFGPGTRLLVL.

The sample holds a few counts of this clonotype. The V gene is TRBV6-2 or TRBV6-3, the J gene TRBJ2-7, with 8 positions matching TRBD1. The CDR3 covers 15 residues. V shed 2 bases and J 3 bases; nucleotides not matched to a gene: 6. In germline, CDR1 is MNHEY, CDR2 SVGEGT. CDR3 region: CASSYGGQGLYEQYF. For the CDR3, the DNA is TGTGCCAGCAGTTACGGCGGACAGGGACTCTACGAGCAGTACTTC.

In DNA, the CDR3 is TGTGCCAGCAGCGTAGTAGGGTATACTGGCACCGGGGAGCTGTTTTTT. Its protein product is CASSVVGYTGTGELFF. This chain links TRBV9 with TRBJ2-2; unclear D gene. The germline CDR1 and CDR2 sequences are SGDLS and YYNGEE. V shed 0 bases and J shed 4 bases, with 13 bases lying between them. The CDR3 sequence is 16 residues long. Drawing the rest from reference TRBV9 and TRBJ2-2, the complete variable domain is DSGVTQTPKHLITATGQRVTLRCSPRSGDLSVYWYQQSLDQGLQFLIQYYNGEERAKGNILERFSAQQFPDLHSELNLSSLELGDSALYFCASSVVGYTGTGELFFGEGSRLTVL.

There are a few counts of this clonotype. This sequence joins TRBV20-1 and TRBJ2-2; D is possibly TRBD1 (5 bases). Between the trimmed V and J ends, which lost 2 bases and 0 bases, there was a span of 16 bases. Germline CDR1 DFQATT, CDR2 SNEGSKA (reference sequence). This CDR3 has 17 residues. This CDR3 reads CSARNFRESANTGELFF. The CDR3 DNA sequence: TGCAGTGCTAGAAACTTCAGGGAATCCGCGAACACCGGGGAGCTGTTTTTT.

At least ten counts were recorded for this clonotype. The chain links TRBV7-2 to TRBJ1-3; no firm D call. V lost 1 base, J lost 0 bases, and 4 bases lay in between. The CDR3 is 14 residues long. Germline CDR1 reads SGHTA; CDR2 reads FQGNSA. CDR3 residues: CASSLVFSGNTIYF. Written as DNA, the CDR3 is TGTGCCAGCAGCTTAGTCTTCTCTGGAAACACCATATATTTT.

This clonotype was recorded many times. The V call is TRBV27, the J call TRBJ2-3; 12 bases align to TRBD2. Germline assignment: CDR1 MNHEY and CDR2 SMNVEV (reference sequence). The CDR3 consists of 16 residues. J gave up 3 bases and V 4 bases, and 5 bases lay outside the gene matches. CDR3: CASSSSTSGGTDTQYF. For the CDR3, the DNA is TGTGCCAGCAGTTCCTCGACTAGCGGGGGAACAGATACGCAGTATTTT.

J is TRBJ2-5 and V is TRBV13, with 7 bases aligning to TRBD1. The trim removed 4 bases at V and 5 bases at J, leaving 16 bases unmatched. The CDR3 is 17 residues long. In germline, CDR1 is PRHDT, CDR2 FYEKMQ (reference sequence). This CDR3 is CASSSRTQTGEWETQYF. The CDR3 bases are TGTGCCAGCAGCTCCCGAACGCAAACAGGGGAGTGGGAGACCCAGTACTTC.